Listed below are T cell receptor beta chains from one sample, sequenced in a study of blood T cell repertoires in COVID-19. Clones were read by immunoSEQ multiplex PCR, and TCRdb kept only the in-frame ones, dropping some. The table records 350,000 to 500,000 clones, approximately 90% of them present only once. The material sequenced was PBMCs or T cells enriched from blood (not recorded which). All receptors come from a woman between 18 and 29 years old who had been exposed to COVID-19. The CDR3 runs from the conserved cysteine through the conserved F or W. The order of the fields is CDR3 protein, CDR3 DNA, D gene, V gene, clone size, J gene. The D gene is left open where the match is weak. Not all rows give a size; the values are once, few, many and, for expanded clones, a class.

CDR3 protein: CASSLAGSTTSGNTIYF
CDR3 DNA: TGTGCCAGCAGCTTAGCGGGTTCGACAACCTCTGGAAACACCATATATTTT
D gene: NA
V gene: TRBV7-6
clone size: NA
J gene: TRBJ1-3

CDR3 protein: CSVVSGTDTQYF
CDR3 DNA: TGCAGCGTTGTCAGCGGCACAGATACGCAGTATTTT
D gene: NA
V gene: TRBV29-1
clone size: NA
J gene: TRBJ2-3

CDR3 protein: CSVLTIATSSYEQYF
CDR3 DNA: TGCAGCGTTTTGACAATAGCGACCAGCTCCTACGAGCAGTACTTC
D gene: NA
V gene: TRBV29-1
clone size: NA
J gene: TRBJ2-7

CDR3 protein: CASSAGTGRDTIYF
CDR3 DNA: TGTGCCAGCAGCGCCGGGACAGGGAGGGACACCATATATTTT
D gene: TRBD1
V gene: TRBV5-6
clone size: NA
J gene: TRBJ1-3

CDR3 protein: CASSLAGVGGELFF
CDR3 DNA: TGTGCCAGCTCCCTGGCGGGAGTTGGCGGGGAGCTGTTTTTT
D gene: TRBD2
V gene: TRBV6-4
clone size: once
J gene: TRBJ2-2

CDR3 protein: CASSLKGARFYEQYF
CDR3 DNA: TGTGCCAGCAGCTTGAAGGGGGCGCGTTTCTACGAGCAGTACTTC
D gene: TRBD1
V gene: TRBV5-6
clone size: NA
J gene: TRBJ2-7

CDR3 protein: CASSFLGGNYGYTF
CDR3 DNA: TGTGCCAGCAGTTTTCTTGGCGGTAACTATGGCTACACCTTC
D gene: NA
V gene: TRBV27
clone size: NA
J gene: TRBJ1-2

CDR3 protein: CASSQGPERGAYEQYF
CDR3 DNA: TGTGCCAGCAGCCAAGGCCCCGAGCGGGGGGCGTACGAGCAGTACTTC
D gene: TRBD2
V gene: TRBV14
clone size: NA
J gene: TRBJ2-7

CDR3 protein: CAWSGRVLYEQYF
CDR3 DNA: TGTGCCTGGAGTGGCAGGGTCCTCTACGAGCAGTACTTC
D gene: NA
V gene: TRBV30
clone size: NA
J gene: TRBJ2-7

CDR3 protein: CASKGPGNQPQHF
CDR3 DNA: TGTGCCAGCAAGGGGCCCGGCAATCAGCCCCAGCATTTT
D gene: NA
V gene: TRBV28
clone size: NA
J gene: TRBJ1-5

CDR3 protein: CASSRSGGPEQYF
CDR3 DNA: TGTGCCAGCAGTCGATCGGGGGGCCCCGAGCAGTACTTC
D gene: NA
V gene: TRBV27
clone size: NA
J gene: TRBJ2-7

CDR3 protein: CASSLRAGPDYEQYF
CDR3 DNA: TGTGCCAGCAGCCTAAGGGCGGGGCCAGATTACGAGCAGTACTTC
D gene: NA
V gene: TRBV7-2
clone size: NA
J gene: TRBJ2-7

CDR3 protein: CASSLLAAKNIQYF
CDR3 DNA: TGTGCCAGCAGCCTCTTGGCAGCCAAAAACATTCAGTACTTC
D gene: NA
V gene: TRBV28
clone size: NA
J gene: TRBJ2-4

CDR3 protein: CASSLSGSSYEQYF
CDR3 DNA: TGTGCCAGCAGCTTATCGGGATCCTCCTACGAGCAGTACTTC
D gene: NA
V gene: TRBV7-3
clone size: NA
J gene: TRBJ2-7

CDR3 protein: CASSQVPGLAGGPFELDTQYF
CDR3 DNA: TGCGCCAGCAGCCAAGTACCCGGACTAGCGGGAGGGCCTTTTGAGTTGGATACGCAGTATTTT
D gene: TRBD2
V gene: TRBV4-1
clone size: NA
J gene: TRBJ2-3

CDR3 protein: CASSFGTGKEGEQYF
CDR3 DNA: TGTGCCAGCAGCTTCGGGACAGGGAAGGAGGGCGAGCAGTACTTC
D gene: TRBD1
V gene: TRBV7-9
clone size: few
J gene: TRBJ2-7

CDR3 protein: CASLGQGRDEQYF
CDR3 DNA: TGTGCCAGTCTGGGACAGGGGCGGGACGAGCAGTACTTC
D gene: TRBD1
V gene: TRBV2
clone size: NA
J gene: TRBJ2-7

CDR3 protein: CASSPPSHGGEQYF
CDR3 DNA: TGTGCCAGCTCACCACCGAGTCACGGAGGCGAGCAGTACTTC
D gene: NA
V gene: TRBV18
clone size: NA
J gene: TRBJ2-7

CDR3 protein: CASSLQGVYSPLHF
CDR3 DNA: TGTGCCAGCAGTTTACAGGGTGTATATTCACCCCTCCACTTT
D gene: NA
V gene: TRBV28
clone size: NA
J gene: TRBJ1-6

CDR3 protein: CASSPGLGGGFRRELFF
CDR3 DNA: TGTGCCAGCAGCCCAGGACTTGGCGGGGGTTTTCGAAGGGAGCTGTTTTTT
D gene: TRBD2
V gene: TRBV7-2
clone size: NA
J gene: TRBJ2-2

CDR3 protein: CASSYSRRAEKLFF
CDR3 DNA: TGTGCCAGCAGTTACTCCCGGAGGGCTGAAAAACTGTTTTTT
D gene: NA
V gene: TRBV6-5
clone size: NA
J gene: TRBJ1-4

CDR3 protein: CASSQDLKNTEAFF
CDR3 DNA: TGCGCCAGCAGCCAAGATCTAAAGAACACTGAAGCTTTCTTT
D gene: NA
V gene: TRBV4-3
clone size: NA
J gene: TRBJ1-1

CDR3 protein: CASSDTRGFYEQYF
CDR3 DNA: TGTGCCAGCAGTGACACCAGGGGGTTTTACGAGCAGTACTTC
D gene: TRBD1
V gene: TRBV2
clone size: NA
J gene: TRBJ2-7

CDR3 protein: CASSLPGTGRNEQYF
CDR3 DNA: TGTGCCAGCAGTTTACCCGGGACAGGGCGGAACGAGCAGTACTTC
D gene: TRBD1
V gene: TRBV6-5
clone size: NA
J gene: TRBJ2-7

CDR3 protein: CASSRVGLGTGSNTGELFF
CDR3 DNA: TGTGCCAGCAGTCGCGTCGGGCTCGGGACAGGGTCAAACACCGGGGAGCTGTTTTTT
D gene: TRBD1
V gene: TRBV28
clone size: NA
J gene: TRBJ2-2

CDR3 protein: CASSFRDNYNSPLHF
CDR3 DNA: TGTGCCAGCAGCTTCCGGGACAACTATAATTCACCCCTCCACTTT
D gene: NA
V gene: TRBV9
clone size: NA
J gene: TRBJ1-6

CDR3 protein: CASSQDPDITTNEKLFF
CDR3 DNA: TGCGCCAGCAGCCAAGACCCGGACATCACGACTAATGAAAAACTGTTTTTT
D gene: NA
V gene: TRBV4-3
clone size: NA
J gene: TRBJ1-4

CDR3 protein: CASSLVTTAKNTEAFF
CDR3 DNA: TGTGCCAGCAGCTTGGTAACTACCGCAAAAAACACTGAAGCTTTCTTT
D gene: NA
V gene: TRBV5-8
clone size: NA
J gene: TRBJ1-1

CDR3 protein: CASSLAITGQGNTGELFF
CDR3 DNA: TGTGCCAGCAGCTTAGCGATCACGGGACAGGGGAACACCGGGGAGCTGTTTTTT
D gene: TRBD1
V gene: TRBV7-6
clone size: NA
J gene: TRBJ2-2

CDR3 protein: CATSQGTSGSEQYF
CDR3 DNA: TGTGCCACCAGCCAAGGGACTAGCGGGAGCGAGCAGTACTTC
D gene: TRBD2
V gene: TRBV15
clone size: NA
J gene: TRBJ2-7

CDR3 protein: CSVAGQGITF
CDR3 DNA: TGCAGCGTTGCCGGACAGGGGATCACCTTC
D gene: TRBD1
V gene: TRBV29-1
clone size: NA
J gene: TRBJ1-2

CDR3 protein: CASSWREEVLVGGYTF
CDR3 DNA: TGTGCCAGCAGTTGGCGGGAAGAGGTCCTTGTCGGTGGCTACACCTTC
D gene: NA
V gene: TRBV28
clone size: NA
J gene: TRBJ1-2

CDR3 protein: CASSYLSDKGNTEAFF
CDR3 DNA: TGTGCCAGCAGTTACCTATCGGACAAAGGGAACACTGAAGCTTTCTTT
D gene: NA
V gene: TRBV6-5
clone size: NA
J gene: TRBJ1-1

CDR3 protein: CASSDPSKGAGANVLTF
CDR3 DNA: TGTGCCAGCAGTGACCCCTCTAAAGGAGCTGGGGCCAACGTCCTGACTTTC
D gene: NA
V gene: TRBV25-1
clone size: NA
J gene: TRBJ2-6

CDR3 protein: CASSLDRWDPSGGNEQFF
CDR3 DNA: TGTGCCAGCAGCTTAGATCGATGGGACCCATCCGGGGGGAATGAGCAGTTCTTC
D gene: TRBD2
V gene: TRBV11-3
clone size: NA
J gene: TRBJ2-1

CDR3 protein: CASSLAGGGETQYF
CDR3 DNA: TGTGCCAGCAGTTTAGCGGGAGGTGGAGAGACCCAGTACTTC
D gene: TRBD2
V gene: TRBV28
clone size: NA
J gene: TRBJ2-5

CDR3 protein: CASSTGQGRVTDTQYF
CDR3 DNA: TGTGCCAGCAGCACCGGACAGGGAAGGGTCACAGATACGCAGTATTTT
D gene: TRBD1
V gene: TRBV13
clone size: NA
J gene: TRBJ2-3

CDR3 protein: CASSLQASNQPQHF
CDR3 DNA: TGTGCCAGCAGCTTACAGGCTAGCAATCAGCCCCAGCATTTT
D gene: NA
V gene: TRBV27
clone size: NA
J gene: TRBJ1-5

CDR3 protein: CASRFCRDRGNYGYTF
CDR3 DNA: TGTGCAAGTCGCTTTTGTAGGGACAGGGGTAACTATGGCTACACCTTC
D gene: NA
V gene: TRBV12-2
clone size: NA
J gene: TRBJ1-2

CDR3 protein: CATSPSRTNTEAFF
CDR3 DNA: TGTGCCACATCACCTAGCAGGACGAACACTGAAGCTTTCTTT
D gene: NA
V gene: TRBV6-5
clone size: NA
J gene: TRBJ1-1

CDR3 protein: CASSLNWSSNQPQHF
CDR3 DNA: TGTGCCAGTAGTCTAAATTGGAGTAGCAATCAGCCCCAGCATTTT
D gene: NA
V gene: TRBV19
clone size: NA
J gene: TRBJ1-5

CDR3 protein: CASSRPGQSRAEQYF
CDR3 DNA: TGCGCCAGCAGCCGACCGGGACAGAGCCGGGCCGAGCAGTACTTC
D gene: TRBD1
V gene: TRBV4-1
clone size: once
J gene: TRBJ2-7

CDR3 protein: CASSVILGQTEKLFF
CDR3 DNA: TGTGCCAGCAGCGTGATTCTAGGACAAACGGAAAAACTGTTTTTT
D gene: NA
V gene: TRBV5-8
clone size: once
J gene: TRBJ1-4

CDR3 protein: CAWSHGQTSSGYTF
CDR3 DNA: TGTGCCTGGAGTCATGGACAGACGAGCAGTGGCTACACCTTC
D gene: NA
V gene: TRBV30
clone size: NA
J gene: TRBJ1-2

CDR3 protein: CASSVRPGMYNEQFF
CDR3 DNA: TGTGCCAGCAGCGTACGCCCGGGGATGTACAATGAGCAGTTCTTC
D gene: NA
V gene: TRBV9
clone size: NA
J gene: TRBJ2-1

CDR3 protein: CASSESVRSDTEAFF
CDR3 DNA: TGTGCCAGCAGTGAATCCGTGAGGTCAGACACTGAAGCTTTCTTT
D gene: NA
V gene: TRBV2
clone size: NA
J gene: TRBJ1-1

CDR3 protein: CATSGVGPNEKLFF
CDR3 DNA: TGTGCCACCAGCGGGGTGGGTCCTAATGAAAAACTGTTTTTT
D gene: NA
V gene: TRBV24-1
clone size: few
J gene: TRBJ1-4

CDR3 protein: CASSPETSGSLLGETQYF
CDR3 DNA: TGTGCCAGCAGCCCCGAGACTAGCGGGAGTCTCCTTGGAGAGACCCAGTACTTC
D gene: TRBD2
V gene: TRBV5-6
clone size: NA
J gene: TRBJ2-5

CDR3 protein: CASSPGLAGSTDTQYF
CDR3 DNA: TGTGCCAGCAGCCCGGGACTAGCGGGGAGCACAGATACGCAGTATTTT
D gene: TRBD2
V gene: TRBV14
clone size: NA
J gene: TRBJ2-3

CDR3 protein: CASSPPRQGAGEQYF
CDR3 DNA: TGTGCCAGCAGCCCGCCGAGGCAGGGGGCTGGCGAGCAGTACTTC
D gene: TRBD1
V gene: TRBV3-1/TRBV3-2
clone size: NA
J gene: TRBJ2-7